The source of this T cell receptor beta chain is a study of T cell changes during pregnancy in multiple sclerosis. TCRdb's copy holds only in-frame clones and misses some; the assay was immunoSEQ multiplex PCR. This sample has about 52,000 clones, with around nine tenths found just once. V lost 4 bases, J lost 4 bases, and 5 bases stayed unmatched. The CDR3 sequence is 15 residues long. Germline assignment: CDR1 SGHNT and CDR2 YYREEE (reference sequence). The material sequenced was CD4+ T cells from peripheral blood mononuclear cells, taken before pregnancy. This TCR was sampled from a female donor with multiple sclerosis, enrolled in a pregnancy study. The V call is TRBV5-4, the J call TRBJ2-5; 12 bases agree with TRBD2. CDR3 amino acids: CASSLGLAGGETQYF. The CDR3, as DNA: TGTGCCAGCAGCCTGGGACTAGCGGGTGGAGAGACCCAGTACTTC. Drawing the rest from reference TRBV5-4 and TRBJ2-5, the complete variable domain is ETGVTQSPTHLIKTRGQQVTLRCSSQSGHNTVSWYQQALGQGPQFIFQYYREEENGRGNFPPRFSGLQFPNYSSELNVNALELDDSALYLCASSLGLAGGETQYFGPGTRLLVL.